The present TCR beta chain was sequenced within a study of cytomegalovirus exposure and HLA in healthy donors. Study-wide results and caveats: Later, an analysis found that common viral pathogens appeared to be linked with several of the most significant clusters. There were a few CMV-associated chains whose specificity for CMV antigens was confirmed in vitro. The authors later found TCR association rates varying by HLA locus, with DRB1 most and HLA-C fewest.

The PCR employed 60 Vbeta primers together with 13 Jbeta primers. The method was immunoSEQ multiplex PCR; TCRdb's version includes in-frame clones alone and lacks a portion of them. The table includes about 93,000 clones, 70% to 80% detected once. This clone was detected only a few times. Its cognate antigen is unknown. The receptor was isolated from a man younger than 45 in good health and CMV-seronegative. Sequencing input: PBMCs.

The CDR3 is CASSHDRDPSGYTF. In nucleotides, the CDR3 is TGCGCCAGCAGCCACGACAGGGACCCATCCGGCTACACCTTC. The rearrangement links TRBV4-3 to TRBJ1-2, with TRBD1 identical over 7 bases. The CDR3 covers 14 residues. The trim removed 3 bases at V and 8 bases at J, leaving 9 bases unmatched. CDR1 is LGHNA, CDR2 YSLEER, per germline.